Listed here are 16 T cell receptor beta chains from one sample, sequenced in a study of molecular identifiers for immune sequencing clone quantification. TCRdb called the PCR reads again in MiXCR, with one record for every CDR3 protein. The table lists about 510,000 distinct CDR3 sequences, over 20% of them singletons, with 0.84% in the top ten. The sequenced sample consisted of naive CD8+ T cells from blood, with Jurkat cell RNA spiked in. As to subset: FACS-sorted CD8+CD4-CCR7+CD45RA+ naive T cells. These receptors were taken from a human donor in good health. Some libraries in this study had Jurkat cell RNA spiked in.

This clonotype was counted ten times or more. CDR3 DNA sequence: TGCGCCAGCAGCCTAGGCTGGGGAGGCGGTGAGCAGTTCTTC. Encoded protein: CASSLGWGGGEQFF. The chain employs TRBV4-1 and TRBJ2-1; D may be TRBD2 (6 bases). There are 14 residues in the CDR3. The V gene lost 4 bases and the J gene lost 9 bases, with 16 bases spanning the gap. Germline lookup yields CDR1 MGHRA and CDR2 YSYEKL.

This clonotype was detected a few times. The chain joins TRBV7-9 to TRBJ1-1; 8 nucleotides match TRBD1. The germline gives CDR1 SEHNR, CDR2 FQNEAQ (reference sequence). J was trimmed by 4 bases and V by 0 bases; bases with no gene match: 4. The CDR3 has 15 residues. CDR3 DNA sequence: TGTGCCAGCAGCTTAGCCCCGGACAGGGCCACTGAAGCTTTCTTT. It specifies CASSLAPDRATEAFF.

On this clonotype itself: The CDR3 ends on some other residue instead of the conserved phenylalanine or tryptophan, so this is likely a read error. This chain connects TRBV4-1 to TRBJ2-3; 7 nucleotides line up with TRBD2. This CDR3 contains 18 residues. J lost 0 bases, V lost 0 bases, and 9 bases had no gene match. CDR1 is MGHRA and CDR2 is YSYEKL in the germline V gene. The CDR3 DNA reads TGCGCCAGCAGCCAAGACGTTAGTAAGCGGGGTAGCACAGATACGCAGTATTCT. This codes for CASSQDVSKRGSTDTQYS.

This clonotype was detected ten times or more. The chain employs TRBV5-1 and TRBJ2-7; unclear D gene. Between the trimmed V and J ends, which lost 4 bases and 0 bases, there was a span of 8 bases. Germline CDR1 reads SGHRS; CDR2 reads YFSETQ. This CDR3 has 13 residues. CDR3 bases: TGCGCCAGCAGCACCACCCCCTCCTACGAGCAGTACTTC. Encoded protein: CASSTTPSYEQYF.

The rearrangement uses TRBV27 and TRBJ2-1; 11 nucleotides match TRBD2. This CDR3 spans 15 amino acids. V shed 3 bases, J shed 7 bases, and the junction held 5 bases outside the gene matches. Germline assignment: CDR1 MNHEY and CDR2 SMNVEV (reference sequence). CDR3 sequence (DNA): TGTGCCAGCAGTTTCTCTAGCGGGGGGCATAATGAGCAGTTCTTC. Protein product: CASSFSSGGHNEQFF.

This clonotype was recorded many times. V usage is TRBV7-9 and J usage is TRBJ2-7; D perhaps matches TRBD2 (5 bases). The V and J ends lost 3 bases and 5 bases respectively, with 17 bases between them. This CDR3 region has 15 residues. CDR1 is SEHNR and CDR2 is FQNEAQ in the germline V gene (reference sequence). The CDR3 protein is CASSFTAGPLDEQYF. CDR3 DNA: TGTGCCAGCAGCTTCACCGCGGGCCCGCTCGACGAGCAGTACTTC.

A remark on this clonotype: Relative to the germline gene, one junction end is altered; a read error may explain this. The rearrangement joins TRBV7-6 to TRBJ1-3, with D perhaps TRBD1 (5 bases). Germline lookup yields CDR1 SGHVS and CDR2 FNYEAQ. The CDR3 sequence is 18 residues long. CDR3 loop: CASSPWEVDGTLGNAIYF. For the CDR3, the DNA is TGTGCCAGCAGCCCTTGGGAGGTGGACGGGACGCTTGGAAACGCCATATATTTT. Complete variable domain (other parts from reference TRBV7-6 and TRBJ1-3): GAGVSQSPRYKVTKRGQDVALRCDPISGHVSLYWYRQALGQGPEFLTYFNYEAQQDKSGLPNDRFSAERPEGSISTLTIQRTEQRDSAMYRCASSPWEVDGTLGNAIYFGEGSWLTVV.

This clonotype has ten or more counts. The V call is TRBV3-1, the J call TRBJ1-2; 9 nucleotides line up with TRBD1. CDR3 length: 16 amino acids. Trimming at V came to 1 base and at J to 5 bases, leaving 8 bases not matched to a gene. Per germline, CDR1 LGHDT and CDR2 YNNKEL (reference sequence). The CDR3 is CASSQATGGPVYGYTF. CDR3 bases: TGTGCCAGCAGCCAAGCAACAGGGGGCCCTGTGTATGGCTACACCTTC.

This clonotype was picked up many times. This sequence joins TRBV2 and TRBJ2-7; D gene uncertain. This CDR3 comprises 14 residues. V was cut by 1 base and J by 3 bases, with 10 bases left in between. Per the germline V gene, CDR1 is SNHLY and CDR2 is FYNNEI. The CDR3 nucleotides are TGTGCCAGCAGTGAAGGGCAGGTCAACTACGAGCAGTACTTC. It translates to CASSEGQVNYEQYF.

This clonotype was counted between two and nine times. The chain links TRBV19 to TRBJ1-1; a possible D gene is TRBD1 (5 bases). Germline CDR1 LNHDA, CDR2 SQIVND (reference sequence). V was clipped by 3 bases and J by 5 bases, with 10 bases between them. The CDR3 has 13 residues. The CDR3 is CASSMKGVTEAFF. The CDR3, as DNA: TGTGCCAGTAGTATGAAAGGGGTAACTGAAGCTTTCTTT.

This clonotype was detected a few times. This sequence joins TRBV27 and TRBJ2-7; 12 positions match TRBD2. This CDR3 comprises 15 residues. Germline V CDR1 and CDR2: MNHEY, SMNVEV (reference sequence). J gave up 3 bases and V 5 bases, and 5 bases lay outside the gene matches. Here the CDR3 DNA reads TGTGCCAGCAGTCGGGCGGGACTAGCGGGCTACGAGCAGTACTTC. Translated, it gives CASSRAGLAGYEQYF.

There are many counts of this clonotype. J is TRBJ2-3 and V is TRBV20-1; TRBD2 matches 11 bases. CDR3 length: 15 residues. Trimming cost V 5 bases and J 6 bases; bases outside gene matches: 10. CDR1 DFQATT and CDR2 SNEGSKA come from the germline V gene (reference sequence). The CDR3 DNA reads as TGCAGTGCTCCCTATACTAGCGGGAGCGTCGATACGCAGTATTTT. Translating gives CSAPYTSGSVDTQYF.

This clonotype was observed many times. The chain links TRBV7-2 to TRBJ1-1; TRBD1 is a possible D gene (6 bases). The V and J ends lost 2 bases and 1 base respectively, with 8 bases between them. The germline V gene encodes CDR1 SGHTA and CDR2 FQGNSA. This CDR3 has 14 residues. CDR3 nucleotides: TGTGCCAGCAGCTTATCAGGGGAGAACACTGAAGCTTTCTTT. This encodes CASSLSGENTEAFF.

Worth noting for this clonotype: It may be a read error: a sequence one base away is much more abundant. The V and J genes are TRBV7-9 and TRBJ1-4; no clear D gene. Per the germline V gene, CDR1 is SEHNR and CDR2 is FQNEAQ (reference sequence). The CDR3 loop spans 15 amino acids. CDR3 coding DNA: TGTGCCAGCAGCCCCCGGGGTGGTACTAATGAAAAACTGGTTTTT. It codes for CASSPRGGTNEKLVF. The entire variable domain, with the rest obtained from reference TRBV7-9 and TRBJ1-4, is as follows: DTGVSQNPRHKITKRGQNVTFRCDPISEHNRLYWYRQTLGQGPEFLTYFQNEAQLEKSRLLSDRFSAERPKGSFSTLEIQRTEQGDSAMYLCASSPRGGTNEKLVFGSGTQLSVL.

This rearrangement joins TRBV27 to TRBJ2-3, with a tentative D call TRBD1 (5 bases). The ends were cut back, 2 bases at V and 1 base at J, with 10 bases in the middle. The germline V gene has CDR1 MNHEY and CDR2 SMNVEV (reference sequence). This CDR3 is built from 15 residues. The CDR3 nucleotides read TGTGCCAGCAGTTTAGGTCTCAGGGGCACAGATACGCAGTATTTT. It translates to CASSLGLRGTDTQYF.

There are a few counts of this clonotype. The V and J genes are TRBV11-2 and TRBJ2-3, with 8 nucleotides matching TRBD2. Germline values: CDR1 SGHAT, CDR2 FQNNGV. The CDR3 contains 15 residues. The V and J ends lost 4 bases and 2 bases, in that order; junction bases with no gene match: 5. The CDR3 nucleotides are TGTGCCAGCAGCTCGTCGGGGGGGCCCACAGATACGCAGTATTTT. Translation gives CASSSSGGPTDTQYF.